The 9 T cell receptor beta chains listed next were all sequenced from one sample in a study of blood T cells in healthy people across ages. A J-beta primer mix and a sample-barcoded 5' primer were used in a second PCR of roughly 6 to 12 cycles. TCRdb re-called the 5' RACE reads through MiXCR, storing one row per CDR3 protein. The sample carries over a million distinct CDR3 sequences, 45% recorded once. The sequenced material came from blood. The receptor set was obtained from a woman aged 55 to 70 in good health.

The rearrangement uses TRBV7-2 and TRBJ2-1; 14 bases line up with TRBD2. This CDR3 region has 19 residues. The V and J ends lost 4 bases and 2 bases, in that order; junction bases with no gene match: 10. Germline CDR1 SGHTA, CDR2 FQGNSA. Written as DNA, the CDR3 is TGTGCCAGCAGCTCTAGGGGACTAGCGGGAGTAAGTGCCTACAATGAGCAGTTCTTC. This sequence encodes CASSSRGLAGVSAYNEQFF.

This clonotype occurred once. CDR3: CASRSTNLADTQYF. CDR3 sequence (DNA): TGTGCCAGCAGGTCGACGAACTTAGCCGATACGCAGTATTTT. The genes are TRBV6-5 and TRBJ2-3; D gene uncertain. The CDR3 consists of 14 residues. V lost 6 bases and J lost 6, with 16 bases in between. Germline CDR1 and CDR2: MNHEY and SVGAGI.

The CDR3 is CAIRPGQVYEQYF. CDR3 sequence (DNA): TGTGCCATCAGACCGGGACAGGTCTACGAGCAGTACTTC. The chain combines TRBV10-3 with TRBJ2-5, with TRBD1 matching over 8 bases. The J call may be incorrect, as the DNA end agrees better with TRBJ2-7. The CDR3 has 13 amino acids. Germline CDR1 ENHRY, CDR2 SYGVKD.

The chain has TRBV20-1 and TRBJ2-3, with 7 positions matching TRBD2. J gave up 5 bases and V 3 bases, and 8 bases lay outside the gene matches. The CDR3 loop spans 14 amino acids. Per the germline V gene, CDR1 is DFQATT and CDR2 is SNEGSKA (reference sequence). Written as DNA, the CDR3 is TGCAGTGCTAGGGGAGCGGGGCCCATAGATACGCAGTATTTT. Its protein product is CSARGAGPIDTQYF.

This clonotype was counted a single time. The CDR3 region has the DNA TGTGCCAGCAGCTTAAGGGGCGGGGAGACCCAGTTCTTC. It is translated as CASSLRGGETQFF. The chain couples TRBV5-6 to TRBJ2-1; D perhaps matches TRBD2 (6 bases). The germline V and J ends were trimmed by 2 bases and 13 bases, with 16 bases remaining between them. CDR3 length: 13 residues. Germline loops: CDR1 SGHDT, CDR2 YYEEEE.

This clonotype was seen a handful of times. The chain combines TRBV14 with TRBJ2-7, with D maybe TRBD1 (6 bases). The V end was cut by 6 bases, the J end by 0 bases, with 12 bases between. The germline gives CDR1 SGHDN, CDR2 FVKESK. This CDR3 region has 14 residues. The CDR3: CASRKNRDSYEQYF. The CDR3 coding sequence is TGTGCCAGCAGGAAGAACAGGGACTCCTACGAGCAGTACTTC.

This clonotype was counted ten times or more. The chain employs TRBV2 and TRBJ1-2, with TRBD1 matching over 7 bases. Germline CDR1 is SNHLY and CDR2 is FYNNEI. With 7 bases clipped from V and 1 base from J, the junction kept 9 bases outside the gene matches. The CDR3 is made up of 15 amino acids. The CDR3 region is CASTSGTANNYGYTF. DNA for the CDR3: TGTGCCAGCACCTCCGGGACAGCAAATAACTATGGCTACACCTTC.

The chain uses TRBV11-2 and TRBJ2-7, with 10 bases aligning to TRBD1. The CDR3 consists of 22 residues. CDR1 is SGHAT and CDR2 is FQNNGV in the germline V gene. The V gene end was trimmed by 2 bases and the J gene end by 2 bases; junction bases not matched to a gene: 24. CDR3 sequence reads: CASSLTAILRQGAGEWAYEQYF. In DNA form, the CDR3 reads TGTGCCAGCAGCTTAACCGCAATATTGAGACAGGGGGCAGGTGAATGGGCCTACGAGCAGTACTTC.

V usage is TRBV5-1 and J usage is TRBJ1-4, with D possibly TRBD1 on 6 matching bases. V shed 5 bases and J shed 8 bases, with 16 bases lying between them. Germline assignment: CDR1 SGHRS and CDR2 YFSETQ. CDR3 length: 14 residues. CDR3 loop: CASSLTGSTEKLFF. The CDR3 DNA follows: TGCGCCAGCAGTCTTACAGGGTCGACGGAAAAACTGTTTTTT.